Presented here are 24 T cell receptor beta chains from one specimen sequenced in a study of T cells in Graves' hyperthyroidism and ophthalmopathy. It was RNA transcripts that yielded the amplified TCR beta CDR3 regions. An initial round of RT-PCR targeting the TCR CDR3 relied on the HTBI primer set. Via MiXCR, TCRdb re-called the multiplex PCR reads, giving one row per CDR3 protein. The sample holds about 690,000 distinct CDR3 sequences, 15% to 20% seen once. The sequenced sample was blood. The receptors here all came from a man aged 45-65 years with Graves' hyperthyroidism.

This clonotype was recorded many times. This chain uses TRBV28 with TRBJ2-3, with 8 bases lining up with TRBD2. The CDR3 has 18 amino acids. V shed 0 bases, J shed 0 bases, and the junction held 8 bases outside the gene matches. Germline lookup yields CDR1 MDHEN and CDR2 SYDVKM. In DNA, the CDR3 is TGTGCCAGCAGTTTATGGCGATTGGCTAGCGGGAGCACAGATACGCAGTATTTT. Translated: CASSLWRLASGSTDTQYF.

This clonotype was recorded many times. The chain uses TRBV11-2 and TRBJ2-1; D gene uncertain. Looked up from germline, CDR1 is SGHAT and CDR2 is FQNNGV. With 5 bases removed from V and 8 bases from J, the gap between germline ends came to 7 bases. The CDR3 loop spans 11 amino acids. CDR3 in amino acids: CASSPRHEQFF. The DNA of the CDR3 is TGTGCCAGCAGCCCTAGGCATGAGCAGTTCTTC.

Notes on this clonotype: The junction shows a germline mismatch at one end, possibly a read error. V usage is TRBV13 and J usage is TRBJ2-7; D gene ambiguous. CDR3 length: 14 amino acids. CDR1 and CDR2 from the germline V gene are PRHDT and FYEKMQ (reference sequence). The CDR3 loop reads CASSQALATYGQYF. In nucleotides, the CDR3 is TGTGCCAGCAGCCAAGCCTTAGCCACCTACGGGCAGTACTTC.

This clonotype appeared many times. The CDR3 DNA follows: TGTGCCAGCATTCTTCTACCCGGGACTAGTTACGAGCAGTACTTC. It codes for CASILLPGTSYEQYF. The chain couples TRBV2 to TRBJ2-7, with 8 bases matching TRBD2. From germline, CDR1 is SNHLY and CDR2 FYNNEI. Trimming cost V 7 bases and J 4 bases; bases outside gene matches: 12. The CDR3 extends over 15 amino acids.

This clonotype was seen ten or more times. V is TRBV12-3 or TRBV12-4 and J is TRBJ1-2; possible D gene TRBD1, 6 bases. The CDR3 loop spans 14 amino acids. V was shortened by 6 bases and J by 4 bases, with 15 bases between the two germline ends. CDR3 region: CASRVGGDGYGYTF. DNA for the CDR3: TGTGCCAGCAGGGTAGGGGGGGACGGCTATGGCTACACCTTC.

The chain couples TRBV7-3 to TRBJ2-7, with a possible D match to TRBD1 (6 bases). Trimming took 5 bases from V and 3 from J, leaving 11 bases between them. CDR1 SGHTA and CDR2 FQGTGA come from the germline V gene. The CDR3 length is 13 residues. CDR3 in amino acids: CASSKQQGYEQYF. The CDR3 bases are TGTGCCAGCAGCAAACAACAGGGCTACGAGCAGTACTTC.

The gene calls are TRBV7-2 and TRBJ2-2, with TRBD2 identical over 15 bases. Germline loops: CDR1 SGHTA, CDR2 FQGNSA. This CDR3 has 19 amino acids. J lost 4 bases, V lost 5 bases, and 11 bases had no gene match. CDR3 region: CASSGTSGRPSTFTGELFF. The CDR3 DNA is TGTGCCAGCAGCGGGACTAGCGGGAGGCCGTCGACCTTCACCGGGGAGCTGTTTTTT.

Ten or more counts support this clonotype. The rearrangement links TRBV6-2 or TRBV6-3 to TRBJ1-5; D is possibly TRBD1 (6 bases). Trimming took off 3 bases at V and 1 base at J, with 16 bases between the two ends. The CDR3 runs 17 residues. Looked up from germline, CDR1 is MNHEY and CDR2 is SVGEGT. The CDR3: CASSYLRTELSNQPQHF. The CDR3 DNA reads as TGTGCCAGCAGTTATCTTAGGACAGAGCTAAGCAATCAGCCCCAGCATTTT.

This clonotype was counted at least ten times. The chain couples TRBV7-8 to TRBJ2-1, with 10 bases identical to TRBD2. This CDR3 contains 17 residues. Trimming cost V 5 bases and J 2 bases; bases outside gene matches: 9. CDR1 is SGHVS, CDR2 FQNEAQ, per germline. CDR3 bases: TGTGCCAGCAGCCCCCCGACAGGGACTAGCGCCTACAATGAGCAGTTCTTC. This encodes CASSPPTGTSAYNEQFF.

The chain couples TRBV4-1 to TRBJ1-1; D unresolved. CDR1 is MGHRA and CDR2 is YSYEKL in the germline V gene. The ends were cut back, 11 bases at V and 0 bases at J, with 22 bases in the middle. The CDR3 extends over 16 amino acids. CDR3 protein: CAGTPYEGRMNTEAFF. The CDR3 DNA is TGCGCCGGCACGCCCTACGAAGGGCGGATGAACACTGAAGCTTTCTTT.

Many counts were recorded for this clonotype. The CDR3 region is CASRGEANTEAFF. The CDR3 coding sequence is TGTGCCAGCAGGGGGGAGGCGAACACTGAAGCTTTCTTT. The V call is TRBV28, the J call TRBJ1-1; weak D call: TRBD1 (5 bases). Germline V gene lookup returns CDR1 MDHEN and CDR2 SYDVKM. The CDR3 has 13 residues. Trimming pared 6 bases from V and 1 base from J, leaving 9 bases between.

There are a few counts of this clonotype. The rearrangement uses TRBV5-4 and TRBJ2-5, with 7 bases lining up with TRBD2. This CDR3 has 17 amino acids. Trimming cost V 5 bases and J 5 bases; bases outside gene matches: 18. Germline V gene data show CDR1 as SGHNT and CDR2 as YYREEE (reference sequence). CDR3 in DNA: TGTGCCAGCAGTAACCGAAGGAGCGGGGTCCGTTGGGAGACCCAGTACTTC. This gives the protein CASSNRRSGVRWETQYF.

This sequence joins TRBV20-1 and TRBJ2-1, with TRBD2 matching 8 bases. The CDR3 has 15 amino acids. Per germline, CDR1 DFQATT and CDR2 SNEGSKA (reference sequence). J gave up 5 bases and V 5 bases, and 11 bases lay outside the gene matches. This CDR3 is CSAPGRGAIHNEQFF. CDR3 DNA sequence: TGCAGTGCTCCCGGGCGGGGGGCTATTCACAATGAGCAGTTCTTC.

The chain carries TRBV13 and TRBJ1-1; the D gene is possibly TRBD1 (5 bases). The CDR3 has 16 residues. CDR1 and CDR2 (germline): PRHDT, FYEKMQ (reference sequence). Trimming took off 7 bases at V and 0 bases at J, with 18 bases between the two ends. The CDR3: CASTRGGNFMNTEAFF. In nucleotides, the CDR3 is TGTGCCAGCACACGGGGGGGGAATTTCATGAACACTGAAGCTTTCTTT.

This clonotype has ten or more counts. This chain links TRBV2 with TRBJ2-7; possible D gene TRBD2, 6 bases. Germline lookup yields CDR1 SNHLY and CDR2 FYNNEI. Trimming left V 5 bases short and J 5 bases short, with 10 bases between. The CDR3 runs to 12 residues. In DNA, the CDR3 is TGTGCCAGCAGTATAGCTAGCGACGAGCAGTACTTC. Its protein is CASSIASDEQYF.

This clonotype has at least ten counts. CDR3 amino acids: CAISRSLAGSYEQYF. CDR3 bases: TGTGCCATCAGTAGGTCCCTAGCGGGCTCCTACGAGCAGTACTTC. This sequence joins TRBV10-3 and TRBJ2-7; 8 nucleotides match TRBD2. This CDR3 has 15 residues. Germline values: CDR1 ENHRY, CDR2 SYGVKD. J was trimmed by 0 bases and V by 5 bases; bases with no gene match: 6.

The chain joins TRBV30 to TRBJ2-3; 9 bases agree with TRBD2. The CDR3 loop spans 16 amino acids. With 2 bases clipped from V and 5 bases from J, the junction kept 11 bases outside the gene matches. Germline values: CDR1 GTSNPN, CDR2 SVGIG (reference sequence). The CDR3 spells CAWSYILAGLVDTQYF. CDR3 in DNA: TGTGCCTGGAGTTACATTCTAGCGGGACTGGTAGATACGCAGTATTTT.

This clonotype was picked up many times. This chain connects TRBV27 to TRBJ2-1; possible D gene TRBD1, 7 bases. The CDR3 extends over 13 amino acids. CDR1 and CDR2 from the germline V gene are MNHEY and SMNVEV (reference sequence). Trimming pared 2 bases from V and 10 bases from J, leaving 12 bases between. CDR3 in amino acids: CASSLDRAGEQFF. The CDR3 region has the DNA TGTGCCAGCAGTTTAGACAGGGCGGGGGAGCAGTTCTTC.

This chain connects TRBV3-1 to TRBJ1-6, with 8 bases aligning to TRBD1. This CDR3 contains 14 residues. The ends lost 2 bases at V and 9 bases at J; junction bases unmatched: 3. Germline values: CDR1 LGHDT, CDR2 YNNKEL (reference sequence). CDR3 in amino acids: CASSQRGQVSPLHF. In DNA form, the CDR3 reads TGTGCCAGCAGCCAAAGGGGACAGGTTTCACCCCTCCACTTT.

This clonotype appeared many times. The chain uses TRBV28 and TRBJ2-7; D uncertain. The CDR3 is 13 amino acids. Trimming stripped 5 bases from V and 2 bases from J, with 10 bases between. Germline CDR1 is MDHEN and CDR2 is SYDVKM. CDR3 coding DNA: TGTGCCAGCAGTCCAAAGACCCCCTACGAGCAGTACTTC. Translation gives CASSPKTPYEQYF.

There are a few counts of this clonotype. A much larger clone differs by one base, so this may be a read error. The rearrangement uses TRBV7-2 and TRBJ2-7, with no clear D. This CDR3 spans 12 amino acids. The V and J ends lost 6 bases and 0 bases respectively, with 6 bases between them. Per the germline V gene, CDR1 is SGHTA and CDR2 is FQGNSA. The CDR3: CASSKPSYEQYF. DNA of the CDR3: TGTGCCAGCAGTAAACCCTCCTACGAGCAGTACTTC.

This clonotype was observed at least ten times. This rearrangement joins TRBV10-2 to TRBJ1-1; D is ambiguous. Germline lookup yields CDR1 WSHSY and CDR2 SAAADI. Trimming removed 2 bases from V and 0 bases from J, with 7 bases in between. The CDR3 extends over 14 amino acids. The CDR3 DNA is TGCGCCAGCAGTGAGGTTCTCCTGAACACTGAAGCTTTCTTT. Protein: CASSEVLLNTEAFF.

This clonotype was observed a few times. CDR3 nucleotide sequence: TGTGCCTGTAGCAGGGGCTCCGGGGAGCTGTTTTTT. Protein product: CACSRGSGELFF. The chain couples TRBV6-1 to TRBJ2-2; D perhaps matches TRBD1 (6 bases). Germline assignment: CDR1 MNHNS and CDR2 SASEGT. Trimming removed 11 bases at V and 6 bases at J, with 13 bases between. This CDR3 has 12 amino acids.

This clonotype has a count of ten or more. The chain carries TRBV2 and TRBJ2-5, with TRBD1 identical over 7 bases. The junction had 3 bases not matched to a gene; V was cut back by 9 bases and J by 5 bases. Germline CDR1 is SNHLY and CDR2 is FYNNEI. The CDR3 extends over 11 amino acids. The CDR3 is CASDRVETQYF. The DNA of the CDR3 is TGTGCCAGTGACAGGGTCGAGACCCAGTACTTC.